These 18 T cell receptor beta chains were all obtained from the same sample, sequenced in a study of shared clonotypes between healthy human individuals. TCRdb's table, derived via immunoSEQ multiplex PCR, lists solely in-frame clones and lacks some. The data contain some 2.1 million clones, roughly 95% of them singletons. Only CD45RO-negative cells positively selected for CCR7 counted as naive CD8 cells, so terminally differentiated effector memory CD45RA+ cells were excluded. Sequenced material: naive CD8+ T cells sorted from blood. These receptors were obtained from a man between 18 and 29 years old in good health.

Note on this clone: The sample contains more than one DNA sequence encoding this CDR3. V usage is TRBV6-5 and J usage is TRBJ2-2; D may be TRBD2 (5 bases). Germline V gene sequence: CDR1 MNHEY, CDR2 SVGAGI. This CDR3 comprises 15 residues. The V end was cut by 0 bases, the J end by 5 bases, with 10 bases between. The CDR3 here is CASSYSVGGTGELFF. DNA of the CDR3: TGTGCCAGCAGTTACTCAGTCGGAGGAACCGGGGAGCTGTTTTTT.

With respect to this clone: Other DNA sequences in the sample encode the same CDR3. The chain couples TRBV10-2 to TRBJ2-7, with a weak D call TRBD2 (6 bases). The CDR3 is made up of 13 amino acids. V lost 2 bases to trimming and J lost 1 base, with 6 bases between them. Germline V CDR1 and CDR2: WSHSY, SAAADI. The CDR3 DNA reads TGCGCCAGCAGTGAGGGGGGGTCCTACGAGCAGTACTTC. Its protein is CASSEGGSYEQYF.

This clone was picked up one time. The rearrangement links TRBV29-1 to TRBJ2-7, with a possible D match to TRBD1 (6 bases). Germline CDR1 SQVTM, CDR2 ANQGSEA. V lost 7 bases to trimming and J lost 1 base, with 14 bases between them. The CDR3 totals 13 residues. CDR3 nucleotides: TGCAGCGGTCGGACAGATGGATCCTACGAGCAGTACTTC. The encoded protein is CSGRTDGSYEQYF.

The chain is built from TRBV11-2 and TRBJ1-2; the match to TRBD1 covers 8 bases. Germline CDR1 reads SGHAT; CDR2 reads FQNNGV. V lost 6 bases, J lost 5 bases, and 11 bases stayed unmatched. CDR3 length: 15 residues. CDR3 region: CASSPSPDRAYGYTF. DNA for the CDR3: TGTGCCAGCAGTCCGTCCCCGGACAGGGCATATGGCTACACCTTC.

V gene TRBV7-8 combines with J gene TRBJ2-3; the D is unclear. V was clipped by 6 bases and J by 4 bases, with 8 bases between them. Germline CDR1 and CDR2: SGHVS and FQNEAQ. The CDR3 consists of 12 residues. The CDR3 protein is CASRASPDTQYF. DNA of the CDR3: TGTGCCAGCAGGGCCTCCCCAGATACGCAGTATTTT.

The chain joins TRBV7-9 to TRBJ1-1; no clear D. This CDR3 has 13 amino acids. Germline V CDR1 and CDR2: SEHNR, FQNEAQ (reference sequence). V was trimmed by 5 bases and J by 0 bases, leaving 7 bases between them. CDR3 residues: CASSVPMNTEAFF. The DNA of the CDR3 is TGTGCCAGCAGCGTTCCCATGAACACTGAAGCTTTCTTT.

This chain joins TRBV5-1 and TRBJ2-1; the match to TRBD2 covers 11 bases. Germline V gene data show CDR1 as SGHRS and CDR2 as YFSETQ. CDR3 length equals 16 residues. The J segment lost 8 bases and the V segment lost 2 bases, leaving 9 bases of the junction unmatched. In nucleotides, the CDR3 is TGCGCCAGCAGCTTATGGTATAGCGGGGGGGCCCATGAGCAGTTCTTC. It translates to CASSLWYSGGAHEQFF.

This chain links TRBV7-3 with TRBJ2-5; 13 bases are a match to TRBD2. The CDR3 length is 16 residues. CDR1 is SGHTA, CDR2 FQGTGA, per germline. After removal of 5 bases from V and 2 bases from J, the junction contained 5 bases not matched to a gene. CDR3 coding DNA: TGTGCCAGCAGCCCGGGACTAGCGGGGTTTCAAGAGACCCAGTACTTC. Its translation is CASSPGLAGFQETQYF.

The chain couples TRBV11-3 to TRBJ2-5, with a weak D call TRBD2 (5 bases). Per the germline V gene, CDR1 is SGHNT and CDR2 is YENEEA. CDR3 length equals 15 residues. V dropped 1 base and J dropped 5 bases, with 14 bases sitting between them. CDR3: CASSLGALAEETQYF. CDR3 nucleotides: TGTGCCAGCAGCTTAGGGGCGCTAGCCGAGGAGACCCAGTACTTC.

The chain has TRBV13 and TRBJ2-3; the D gene could be TRBD1 or TRBD2 (5 bases each). Per germline, CDR1 PRHDT and CDR2 FYEKMQ (reference sequence). CDR3 length equals 15 residues. V was shortened by 5 bases and J by 6 bases, with 18 bases between the two germline ends. This CDR3 reads CASSPTGASRDTQYF. CDR3 bases: TGTGCCAGCAGCCCTACCGGGGCTAGTAGGGATACGCAGTATTTT.

The J gene is TRBJ1-5, the V gene TRBV7-8; tentatively, D is TRBD1 (6 bases). The CDR3 totals 16 residues. CDR1 is SGHVS, CDR2 FQNEAQ, per germline. Trimming removed 1 base from V and 1 base from J, with 11 bases in between. CDR3 in amino acids: CASSLEGGWSNQPQHF. The CDR3 nucleotides are TGTGCCAGCAGCTTAGAGGGGGGCTGGAGCAATCAGCCCCAGCATTTT.

The rearrangement uses TRBV4-3 and TRBJ2-7; TRBD2 is a possible D gene (6 bases). The CDR3 runs to 18 residues. Germline V lookup: CDR1 LGHNA, CDR2 YSLEER. V lost 0 bases and J 4 bases, leaving 22 bases between the germline ends. The CDR3 loop is CASSQDWPTEGPIYEQYF. CDR3 DNA: TGCGCCAGCAGCCAAGATTGGCCCACGGAGGGCCCGATATACGAGCAGTACTTC.

V gene TRBV6-6 combines with J gene TRBJ1-1; D is uncertain. Germline V gives CDR1 MNHNY, CDR2 SVGAGI (reference sequence). Deletions cut 6 bases from V and 7 bases from J, with 15 bases between. The CDR3 extends over 13 amino acids. The CDR3 is CASSLAGSNEAFF. Here the CDR3 DNA reads TGTGCCAGCAGCCTCGCAGGAAGTAATGAAGCTTTCTTT.

The chain uses TRBV4-3 and TRBJ2-7; D remains ambiguous. The V gene lost 0 bases and the J gene lost 2 bases, with 11 bases spanning the gap. This CDR3 comprises 15 residues. Germline-derived CDR1 and CDR2 are LGHNA and YSLEER. The CDR3 loop is CASSQDPGIAYEQYF. The CDR3 DNA follows: TGCGCCAGCAGCCAAGACCCGGGTATAGCCTACGAGCAGTACTTC.

The chain recombines TRBV19 with TRBJ1-5; D unresolved. V was shortened by 3 bases and J by 7 bases, with 13 bases between the two germline ends. This CDR3 has 14 amino acids. The germline V gene has CDR1 LNHDA and CDR2 SQIVND (reference sequence). In DNA form, the CDR3 reads TGTGCCAGTAGTATTGGGGTAGGATACCAGCCCCAGCATTTT. It translates to CASSIGVGYQPQHF.

This clone was seen a single time. The chain recombines TRBV5-4 with TRBJ2-5; either TRBD1 or TRBD2 may fit D (5 bases each). Germline-derived CDR1 and CDR2 are SGHNT and YYREEE (reference sequence). V was trimmed by 2 bases and J by 2 bases, leaving 10 bases between them. The length of the CDR3 is 14 residues. The DNA for the CDR3 is TGTGCCAGCAGCTTTCTGGGGACGCAAGAGACCCAGTACTTC. Amino acids: CASSFLGTQETQYF.

The genes are TRBV7-8 and TRBJ1-5; D is ambiguous. V lost 5 bases, J lost 0 bases, and 14 bases lay in between. This CDR3 is 16 amino acids long. The germline V gene encodes CDR1 SGHVS and CDR2 FQNEAQ. The CDR3 DNA sequence: TGTGCCAGCAGCACCACAGAGCACTATAGCAATCAGCCCCAGCATTTT. This gives the protein CASSTTEHYSNQPQHF. The full variable domain, in which reference TRBV7-8 and TRBJ1-5 provide the parts outside the CDR3, is GAGVSQSPRYKVAKRGQDVALRCDPISGHVSLFWYQQALGQGPEFLTYFQNEAQLDKSGLPSDRFFAERPEGSVSTLKIQRTQQEDSAVYLCASSTTEHYSNQPQHFGDGTRLSIL.

About this clone: This same CDR3 is encoded by further DNA sequences in the sample. The chain combines TRBV5-6 with TRBJ2-7; D uncertain. V was pared by 0 bases and J by 4 bases, with 5 bases between. Per the germline V gene, CDR1 is SGHDT and CDR2 is YYEEEE. CDR3 length equals 12 residues. CDR3 amino acids: CASSLATYEQYF. In DNA form, the CDR3 reads TGTGCCAGCAGCTTGGCTACGTACGAGCAGTACTTC.